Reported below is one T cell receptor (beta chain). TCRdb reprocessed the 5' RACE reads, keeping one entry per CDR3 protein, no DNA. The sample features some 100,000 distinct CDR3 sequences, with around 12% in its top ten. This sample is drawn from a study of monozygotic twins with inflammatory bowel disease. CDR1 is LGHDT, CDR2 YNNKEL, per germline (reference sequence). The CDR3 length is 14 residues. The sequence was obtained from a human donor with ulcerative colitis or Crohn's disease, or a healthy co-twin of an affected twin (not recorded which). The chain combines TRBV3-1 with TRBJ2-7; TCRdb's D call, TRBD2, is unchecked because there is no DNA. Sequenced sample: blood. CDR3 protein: CASSQGLGMGEQYF.